The source of this T cell receptor (beta chain) is a study of T cell repertoires in cytomegalovirus infection. Study summary: Matching HLA type, along with CMV infection, was indicated by public TCR beta signatures. Broader study findings: HLA-C-restricted, CMV-specific TCR beta clonotypes were dominant ex vivo. Cumulative public TCR beta family frequency identified carriers of CMV plus the relevant HLA.

This CDR3 comprises 15 residues. The germline CDR1 and CDR2 sequences are LGHNA and YSLEER. V lost 0 bases, J lost 2 bases, and 1 base stayed unmatched. TCRdb reprocessed the reads via MiXCR and lists one record per CDR3 protein. This repertoire shows some 280,000 distinct CDR3 sequences, around 15% found once; its top ten account for roughly 8.7%. Concerning this clonotype: The antigen remains undetermined.

The V and J genes are TRBV4-3 and TRBJ2-7, with TRBD1 identical over 10 bases. The sequence came from a human donor in good health (CMV status not recorded). Some clones in this sample may be carry-over from other donors' samples. Sequenced: PBMCs. The CDR3 sequence is CASSQEGQGTYEQYF. The DNA for the CDR3 is TGCGCCAGCAGCCAAGAGGGACAGGGGACCTACGAGCAGTACTTC.